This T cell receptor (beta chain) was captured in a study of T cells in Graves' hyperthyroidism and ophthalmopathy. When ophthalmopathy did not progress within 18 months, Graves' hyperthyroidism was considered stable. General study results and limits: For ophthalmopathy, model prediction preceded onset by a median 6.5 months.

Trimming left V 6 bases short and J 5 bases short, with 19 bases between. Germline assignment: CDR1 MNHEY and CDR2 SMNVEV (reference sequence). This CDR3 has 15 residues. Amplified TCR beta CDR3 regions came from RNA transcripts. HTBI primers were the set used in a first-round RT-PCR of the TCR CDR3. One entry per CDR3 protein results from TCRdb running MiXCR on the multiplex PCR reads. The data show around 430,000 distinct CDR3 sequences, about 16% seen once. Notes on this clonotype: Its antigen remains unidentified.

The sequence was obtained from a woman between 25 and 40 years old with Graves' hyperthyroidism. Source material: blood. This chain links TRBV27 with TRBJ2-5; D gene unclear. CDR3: CASSPSPRKVETQYF. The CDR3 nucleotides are TGTGCCAGCAGCCCGAGCCCCAGAAAGGTCGAGACCCAGTACTTC.